This T cell receptor beta chain emerged from a study of monozygotic twins with inflammatory bowel disease. UMIs bearing a 6-nucleotide sample barcode were added through template switching. TCRdb reworked the 5' RACE reads into one entry per CDR3 protein, no DNA. In total, the table holds roughly 100,000 distinct CDR3 sequences. The CDR3 consists of 14 residues. Germline lookup yields CDR1 DFQATT and CDR2 SNEGSKA (reference sequence). Sequencing was carried out using blood. This chain uses TRBV20-1 with TRBJ1-4; the D call from TCRdb, TRBD1, cannot be confirmed without DNA. The clonotype comes from a human donor with ulcerative colitis or Crohn's disease, or a healthy co-twin of an affected twin (not recorded which). This chain's CDR3 is CSARVGRVGEKLFF.